These 20 T cell receptor beta chains came from one sample sequenced in a study of metastatic and nonmetastatic thyroid tumors. Patients underwent thyroid surgery, and none had received any treatment before it. With MiXCR, TCRdb reprocessed the PCR reads. The data contain 30,000 to 45,000 clones, about 29% of them singletons. The sequenced sample consisted of blood. Receptor source: a male donor with papillary thyroid cancer or a benign thyroid nodule (not recorded which). Some clones in this sample may be carry-over from other donors' samples.

The genes are TRBV6-2 or TRBV6-3 and TRBJ1-1, with D perhaps TRBD1 (6 bases). CDR3 size: 19 residues. Germline CDR1 is MNHEY and CDR2 is SVGEGT. Trimming shortened V by 0 bases and J by 3 bases, and 23 bases separated the two germline ends. The CDR3 protein is CASSYSLRSGASPHTEAFF. DNA of the CDR3: TGTGCCAGCAGTTACTCCCTCAGGTCAGGGGCCTCCCCACACACTGAAGCTTTCTTT.

The genes are TRBV9 and TRBJ2-2; D gene uncertain. Germline V gene data show CDR1 as SGDLS and CDR2 as YYNGEE. Trimming left V 3 bases short and J 5 bases short, with 11 bases between. CDR3 length equals 14 residues. The CDR3: CASSATFGTGELFF. CDR3 DNA sequence: TGTGCCAGCAGCGCTACGTTCGGGACCGGGGAGCTGTTTTTT.

The sample holds many counts of this clone. The J gene is TRBJ2-2, the V gene TRBV20-1; TRBD1 matches at 7 bases. This CDR3 region has 14 residues. CDR1 and CDR2 (germline): DFQATT, SNEGSKA (reference sequence). Trimming removed 3 bases from V and 5 bases from J; junction bases left unmatched: 6. CDR3 region: CSASRGGRTGELFF. The CDR3 nucleotides read TGCAGTGCTAGTAGAGGGGGCCGTACCGGGGAGCTGTTTTTT.

In DNA, the CDR3 is TGTGCCAGCTCACCAAGGCGATACTACGAGCAGTACTTC. As protein: CASSPRRYYEQYF. The J gene is TRBJ2-7, the V gene TRBV18; unclear D gene. The germline V and J ends were trimmed by 2 bases and 3 bases, with 8 bases remaining between them. This CDR3 contains 13 residues. Per germline, CDR1 KGHSH and CDR2 LQKENI.

DNA for the CDR3: TGTGCCAGCAGGCCCCGGAACTCGGTCTATGGCTACACCTTC. Encoded protein: CASRPRNSVYGYTF. The chain carries TRBV6-1 and TRBJ1-2; D not resolved. Trimming shortened V by 6 bases and J by 4 bases, and 15 bases separated the two germline ends. The CDR3 spans 14 residues. Per the germline V gene, CDR1 is MNHNS and CDR2 is SASEGT.

By share of the sample, this clone is medium-sized. The V and J genes are TRBV6-4 and TRBJ2-2; 11 bases line up with TRBD1. J was trimmed by 4 bases and V by 2 bases; bases with no gene match: 0. This CDR3 contains 15 residues. The germline CDR1 and CDR2 sequences are MRHNA and SNTAGT. The CDR3 loop is CASSDGTGGTGELFF. The DNA of the CDR3 is TGTGCCAGCAGTGACGGGACAGGGGGCACCGGGGAGCTGTTTTTT.

The chain links TRBV5-2 to TRBJ2-1; whether TRBD2, the table's D call, matches the DNA was not checked. TRBV5-2 is an annotated pseudogene. This CDR3 has 17 residues. This CDR3 is CASIQSRLAGSYNEQFF. The CDR3 nucleotides are TGCGCCAGCATCCAGTCTCGGTTAGCGGGAAGCTACAATGAGCAGTTCTTC.

V gene TRBV2 combines with J gene TRBJ1-1; 7 bases are shared with TRBD1. Germline V gives CDR1 SNHLY, CDR2 FYNNEI. This CDR3 comprises 11 residues. V shed 10 bases, J shed 9 bases, and the junction held 8 bases outside the gene matches. Written as DNA, the CDR3 is TGTGCCAACGATAGGACAGGACAAGCTTTCTTT. This translates into CANDRTGQAFF.

The J gene is TRBJ2-7, the V gene TRBV5-1; perhaps TRBD1 as D (6 bases). This CDR3 region has 15 residues. The V end lost 5 bases, the J end lost 4 bases, and 19 bases lay between the germline ends. CDR1 is SGHRS and CDR2 is YFSETQ in the germline V gene. CDR3 sequence: CASRYREEGFYEQYF. In nucleotides, the CDR3 is TGCGCCAGCAGATACAGGGAAGAGGGGTTTTACGAGCAGTACTTC.

The rearrangement uses TRBV6-1 and TRBJ1-2, with D tentatively TRBD1 (6 bases). V was clipped by 0 bases and J by 5 bases, with 13 bases between them. The CDR3 totals 15 residues. In germline, CDR1 is MNHNS, CDR2 SASEGT. The chain's CDR3 is CASSEATQGRYGYTF. Written as DNA, the CDR3 is TGTGCCAGCAGTGAAGCAACACAGGGAAGATATGGCTACACCTTC.

The chain carries TRBV20-1 and TRBJ2-3; 10 bases agree with TRBD2. Looked up from germline, CDR1 is DFQATT and CDR2 is SNEGSKA (reference sequence). The J segment lost 2 bases and the V segment lost 5 bases, leaving 10 bases of the junction unmatched. The CDR3 sequence is 16 residues long. CDR3 loop: CSAADCGLADTDTQYF. The CDR3 DNA reads as TGCAGTGCTGCTGACTGTGGACTAGCGGACACAGATACGCAGTATTTT.

V is TRBV11-2 and J is TRBJ2-1; 7 bases align to TRBD2. CDR1 is SGHAT and CDR2 is FQNNGV in the germline V gene. The CDR3 is made up of 16 amino acids. V shed 3 bases and J 0 bases; nucleotides not matched to a gene: 5. The CDR3 DNA is TGTGCCAGCAGCTTCATGCGGGAGAGCTCCTACAATGAGCAGTTCTTC. It encodes CASSFMRESSYNEQFF. The full variable domain, rest sourced from reference TRBV11-2 and TRBJ2-1, is EAGVAQSPRYKIIEKRQSVAFWCNPISGHATLYWYQQILGQGPKLLIQFQNNGVVDDSQLPKDRFSAERLKGVDSTLKIQPAKLEDSAVYLCASSFMRESSYNEQFFGPGTRLTVL.

CDR3 amino acids: CSGAGSRTLDTQYF. The CDR3 DNA follows: TGCAGTGGGGCGGGATCCCGAACACTCGATACGCAGTATTTT. The chain joins TRBV20-1 to TRBJ2-3, with D possibly TRBD2 on 6 matching bases. This CDR3 has 14 amino acids. Germline V gives CDR1 DFQATT, CDR2 SNEGSKA (reference sequence). Between the trimmed V and J ends, which lost 7 bases and 6 bases, there was a span of 20 bases.

This clone was detected many times. V gene TRBV3-1 combines with J gene TRBJ1-5, with D perhaps matching TRBD1 (5 bases). Trimming pared 6 bases from V and 6 bases from J, leaving 15 bases between. CDR3 length: 14 amino acids. Germline CDR1 reads LGHDT; CDR2 reads YNNKEL (reference sequence). The CDR3 region has the DNA TGTGCCAGCAGTTCGGCCGGGGGACTTCAGCCCCAGCATTTT. Protein sequence: CASSSAGGLQPQHF.

This clone is deemed medium-sized (0.01 to 0.1%). J is TRBJ1-1 and V is TRBV6-1; D is unresolved. This CDR3 has 14 amino acids. Trimming pared 2 bases from V and 5 bases from J, leaving 12 bases between. Germline values: CDR1 MNHNS, CDR2 SASEGT. Here the CDR3 DNA reads TGTGCCAGCAGTGAACTGGACGGTTCAACTGAAGCTTTCTTT. Its protein product is CASSELDGSTEAFF.

Remarks on this clone: One base away lies a much larger clone, so this may be a sequencing read error. The chain links TRBV5-1 to TRBJ2-7, with D possibly being TRBD1 (5 bases). The CDR3 loop spans 12 amino acids. Per the germline V gene, CDR1 is SGHRS and CDR2 is YFSETQ. The CDR3 loop reads CASSLLGLERYF. CDR3 nucleotide sequence: TGCGCCAGCAGCTTGTTGGGGCTCGAGCGGTACTTC. Full variable domain (outside the CDR3, taken from reference TRBV5-1 and TRBJ2-7): KAGVTQTPRYLIKTRGQQVTLSCSPISGHRSVSWYQQTPGQGLQFLFEYFSETQRNKGNFPGRFSGRQFSNSRSEMNVSTLELGDSALYLCASSLLGLERYFGPGTRLTVT.

This clone was observed a few times. The chain links TRBV6-1 to TRBJ1-2; D not certain. The CDR3 sequence is 12 residues long. V lost 1 base and J lost 2, with 2 bases in between. The germline V gene has CDR1 MNHNS and CDR2 SASEGT. DNA of the CDR3: TGTGCCAGCAGTGAAGGGAACTATGGCTACACCTTC. Translation: CASSEGNYGYTF.

The chain couples TRBV6-6 to TRBJ1-1, with 10 nucleotides matching TRBD1. From germline, CDR1 is MNHNY and CDR2 SVGAGI (reference sequence). The CDR3 totals 12 residues. Trimming took 2 bases from V and 14 from J; bases not matched to a gene: 5. CDR3: CASSYEDRGKFF. The CDR3 DNA follows: TGTGCCAGCAGTTACGAGGACAGGGGGAAATTCTTT.

This clone was observed a handful of times. At one end, the junction sequence differs from germline, possibly due to a read error. The chain employs TRBV2 and TRBJ2-5, with D perhaps being TRBD1 or TRBD2 (5 bases each). The CDR3 sequence is 13 residues long. The germline gives CDR1 SNHLY, CDR2 FYNNEI. The CDR3 nucleotides read TGTGCCAGCAGATCCAATCCCGGGGCGTTCTTGAACTTC. It is translated as CASRSNPGAFLNF.

This chain uses TRBV20-1 with TRBJ2-1; D is uncertain. CDR3 size: 14 residues. Between the trimmed V and J ends, which lost 3 bases and 0 bases, there was a span of 9 bases. Looked up from germline, CDR1 is DFQATT and CDR2 is SNEGSKA (reference sequence). CDR3 in amino acids: CSASGRYSYNEQFF. DNA of the CDR3: TGCAGTGCTAGTGGGCGGTACTCCTACAATGAGCAGTTCTTC.